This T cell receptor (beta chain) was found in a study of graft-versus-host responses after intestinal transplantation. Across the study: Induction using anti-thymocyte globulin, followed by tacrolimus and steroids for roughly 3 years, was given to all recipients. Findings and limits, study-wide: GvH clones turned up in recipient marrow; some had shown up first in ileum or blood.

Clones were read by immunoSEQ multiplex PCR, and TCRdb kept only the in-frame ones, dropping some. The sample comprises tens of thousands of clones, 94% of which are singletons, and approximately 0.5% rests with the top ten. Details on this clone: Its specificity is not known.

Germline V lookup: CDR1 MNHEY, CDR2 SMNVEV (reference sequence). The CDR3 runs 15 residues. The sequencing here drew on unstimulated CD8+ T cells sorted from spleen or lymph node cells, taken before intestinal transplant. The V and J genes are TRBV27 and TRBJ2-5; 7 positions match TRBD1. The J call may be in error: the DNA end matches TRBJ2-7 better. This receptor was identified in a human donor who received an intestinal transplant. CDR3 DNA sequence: TGTGCCAGCAGTTTGAGGACAGGCTCCTCCTACGAGCAGTACTTC. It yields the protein CASSLRTGSSYEQYF.